The source of this T cell receptor (beta chain) is a study of neurological immune-mediated disorders. Germline V lookup: CDR1 SGHRS, CDR2 YFSETQ. J gave up 7 bases and V 0 bases, and 13 bases lay outside the gene matches. The CDR3 has 17 residues. This clonotype was detected many times. What it binds is unknown. The authors produced cDNA by 5'RACE using 10-nucleotide random UMIs. A single record per CDR3 protein comes from TCRdb applying MiXCR to the 5' RACE reads. The sample holds more than 20,000 distinct CDR3 sequences, approximately 13% seen once. The time point was: technical triplicate 1. Overall study results and limits: Multiple sclerosis was found to have the least TCR clonal expansion, below healthy controls, and HTLV-1-associated myelopathy the most.

This chain links TRBV5-1 with TRBJ2-1; TRBD2 agrees at 7 bases. This receptor was identified in a female donor with HTLV-1-associated myelopathy (HAM/TSP). Sequences were obtained from CD4+ T cells from blood. The CDR3 reads CASSLDGMREGLNEQFF. CDR3 DNA: TGCGCCAGCAGCTTGGACGGGATGAGGGAGGGCCTGAATGAGCAGTTCTTC.